The clone carrying this T cell receptor (beta chain) has only a few counts. TCR beta CDR3 sequences were amplified from RNA transcripts. The TCR CDR3 was amplified in a first-round RT-PCR using the HTBI primer set. TCRdb independently ran MiXCR on the multiplex PCR reads; one entry per CDR3 protein. The repertoire holds 700,000 or so distinct CDR3 sequences, with about a sixth as singletons. These data are taken from a study of T cells in Graves' hyperthyroidism and ophthalmopathy. Trimming shortened V by 2 bases and J by 0 bases, and 17 bases separated the two germline ends. The CDR3 spans 18 residues.

The sample was blood. The TCR was taken from a man between 18 and 29 years old with Graves' hyperthyroidism. The J gene is TRBJ1-5, the V gene TRBV12-3 or TRBV12-4; D is ambiguous. The CDR3 protein is CASSLRLRATGSNQPQHF. The CDR3 DNA is TGTGCCAGCAGTTTAAGGCTTCGGGCCACGGGTAGCAATCAGCCCCAGCATTTT.